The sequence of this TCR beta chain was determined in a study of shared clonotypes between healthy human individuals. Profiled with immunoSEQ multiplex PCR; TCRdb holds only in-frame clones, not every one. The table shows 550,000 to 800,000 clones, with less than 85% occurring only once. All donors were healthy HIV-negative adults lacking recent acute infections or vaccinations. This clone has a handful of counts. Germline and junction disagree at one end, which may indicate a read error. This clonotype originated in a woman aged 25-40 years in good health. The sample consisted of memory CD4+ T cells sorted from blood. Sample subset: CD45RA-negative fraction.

This CDR3 is CASRSIDRLNTEAFF. For the CDR3, the DNA is TGTGCCAGCAGATCTATAGACCGACTGAATACTGAAGCTTTCTTT. This chain connects TRBV28 to TRBJ1-1; the D is unclear. Per germline, CDR1 MDHEN and CDR2 SYDVKM. The length of the CDR3 is 15 residues. The full variable domain, with the rest looked up from reference TRBV28 and TRBJ1-1, is DVKVTQSSRYLVKRTGEKVFLECVQDMDHENMFWYRQDPGLGLRLIYFSYDVKMKEKGDIPEGYSVSREKKERFSLILESASTNQTSMYLCASRSIDRLNTEAFFGQGTRLTVV.